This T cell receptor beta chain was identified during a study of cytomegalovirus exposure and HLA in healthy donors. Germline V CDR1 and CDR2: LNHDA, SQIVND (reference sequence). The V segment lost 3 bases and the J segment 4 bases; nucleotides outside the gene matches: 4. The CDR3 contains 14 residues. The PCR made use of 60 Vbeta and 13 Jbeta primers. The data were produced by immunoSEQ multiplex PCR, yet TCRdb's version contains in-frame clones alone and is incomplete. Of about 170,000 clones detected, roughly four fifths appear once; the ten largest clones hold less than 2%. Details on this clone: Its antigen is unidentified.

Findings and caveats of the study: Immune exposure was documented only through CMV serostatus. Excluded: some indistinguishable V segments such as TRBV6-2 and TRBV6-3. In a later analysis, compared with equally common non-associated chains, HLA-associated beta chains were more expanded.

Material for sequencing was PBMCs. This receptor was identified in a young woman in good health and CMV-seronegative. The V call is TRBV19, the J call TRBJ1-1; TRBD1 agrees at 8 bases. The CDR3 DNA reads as TGTGCCAGTAGTATGGGGACAGGTCTCACTGAAGCTTTCTTT. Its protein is CASSMGTGLTEAFF. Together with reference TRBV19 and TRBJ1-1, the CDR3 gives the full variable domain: DGGITQSPKYLFRKEGQNVTLSCEQNLNHDAMYWYRQDPGQGLRLIYYSQIVNDFQKGDIAEGYSVSREKKESFPLTVTSAQKNPTAFYLCASSMGTGLTEAFFGQGTRLTVV.